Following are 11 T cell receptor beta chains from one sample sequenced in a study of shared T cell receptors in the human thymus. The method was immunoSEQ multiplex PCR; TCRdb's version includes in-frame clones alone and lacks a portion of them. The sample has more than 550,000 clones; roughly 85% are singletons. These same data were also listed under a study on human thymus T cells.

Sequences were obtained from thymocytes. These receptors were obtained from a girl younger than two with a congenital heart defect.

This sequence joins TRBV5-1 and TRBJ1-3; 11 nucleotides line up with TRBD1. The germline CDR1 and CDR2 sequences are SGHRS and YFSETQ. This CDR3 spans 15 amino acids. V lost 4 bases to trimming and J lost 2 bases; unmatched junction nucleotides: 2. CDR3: CASSPGQGAGNTIYF. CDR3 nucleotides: TGCGCCAGCAGCCCGGGACAGGGGGCTGGAAACACCATATATTTT.

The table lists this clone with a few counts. The CDR3 here is CASSRRDRVIAFF. The CDR3 nucleotides are TGTGCCAGCAGCCGCCGGGACAGGGTCATAGCTTTCTTT. The V gene is TRBV14, the J gene TRBJ1-1; 9 nucleotides agree with TRBD1. The junction had 7 bases not matched to a gene; V was cut back by 4 bases and J by 10 bases. This CDR3 has 13 residues. Germline CDR1 is SGHDN and CDR2 is FVKESK.

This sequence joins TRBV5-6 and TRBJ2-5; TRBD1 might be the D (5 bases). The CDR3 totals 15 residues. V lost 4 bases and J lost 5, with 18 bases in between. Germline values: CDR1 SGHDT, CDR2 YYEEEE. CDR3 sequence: CASSLGHPKRETQYF. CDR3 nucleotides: TGTGCCAGCAGCCTTGGACATCCCAAAAGGGAGACCCAGTACTTC.

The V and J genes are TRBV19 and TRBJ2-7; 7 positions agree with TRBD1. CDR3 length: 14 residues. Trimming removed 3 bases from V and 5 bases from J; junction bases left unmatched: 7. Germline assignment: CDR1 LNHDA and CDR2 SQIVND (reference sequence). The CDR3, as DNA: TGTGCCAGTAGTATCGACAGGGAATGCCACGAGCAGTACTTC. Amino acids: CASSIDRECHEQYF.

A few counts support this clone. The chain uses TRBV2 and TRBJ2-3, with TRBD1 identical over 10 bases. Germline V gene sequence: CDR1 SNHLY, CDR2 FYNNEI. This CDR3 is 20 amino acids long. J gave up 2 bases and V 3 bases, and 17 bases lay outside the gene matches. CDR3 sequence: CASSEPGQGGLEDYTDTQYF. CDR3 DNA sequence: TGTGCCAGCAGTGAGCCCGGACAGGGGGGACTAGAGGATTACACAGATACGCAGTATTTT.

The CDR3: CASSGTHCGYTF. In DNA, the CDR3 is TGTGCCAGCAGCGGGACTCACTGTGGCTACACCTTC. The gene calls are TRBV9 and TRBJ1-2; D not certain. The CDR3 is 12 amino acids. Trimming took off 3 bases at V and 7 bases at J, with 10 bases between the two ends. Germline V gives CDR1 SGDLS, CDR2 YYNGEE.

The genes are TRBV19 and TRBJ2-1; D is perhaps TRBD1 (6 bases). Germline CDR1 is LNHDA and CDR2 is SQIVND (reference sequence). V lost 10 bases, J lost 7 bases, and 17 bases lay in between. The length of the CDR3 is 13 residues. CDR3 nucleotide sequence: TGTGCCACAAGCTGGACAGTACGGAATGAGCAGTTCTTC. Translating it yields CATSWTVRNEQFF.

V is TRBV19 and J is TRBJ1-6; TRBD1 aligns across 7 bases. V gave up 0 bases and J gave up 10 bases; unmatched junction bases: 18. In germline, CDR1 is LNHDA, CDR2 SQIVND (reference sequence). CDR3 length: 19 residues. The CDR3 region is CASSIDPNKQGRAGSPLHF. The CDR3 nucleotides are TGTGCCAGTAGTATAGACCCCAATAAACAGGGGCGCGCGGGATCACCCCTCCACTTT.

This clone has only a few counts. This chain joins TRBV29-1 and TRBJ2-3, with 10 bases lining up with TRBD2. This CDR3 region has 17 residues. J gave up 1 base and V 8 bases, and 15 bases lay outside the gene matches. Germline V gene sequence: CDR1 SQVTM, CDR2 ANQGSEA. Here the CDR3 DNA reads TGCAGCACGCGGGGGGGGCGCCTAGCGGGGGGCACAGATACGCAGTATTTT. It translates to CSTRGGRLAGGTDTQYF.

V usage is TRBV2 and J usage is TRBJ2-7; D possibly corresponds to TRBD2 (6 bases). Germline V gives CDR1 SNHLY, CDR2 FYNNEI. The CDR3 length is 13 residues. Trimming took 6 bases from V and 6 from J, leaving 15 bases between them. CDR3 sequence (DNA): TGTGCCAGCAGCGGAGGGCGCCTCGGCGAGCAGTACTTC. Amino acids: CASSGGRLGEQYF.

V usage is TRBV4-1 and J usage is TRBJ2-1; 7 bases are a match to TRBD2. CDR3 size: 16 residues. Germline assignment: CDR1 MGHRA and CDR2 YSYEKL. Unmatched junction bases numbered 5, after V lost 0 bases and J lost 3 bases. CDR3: CASSQDGGGGYNEQFF. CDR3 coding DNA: TGCGCCAGCAGCCAAGACGGAGGCGGGGGCTACAATGAGCAGTTCTTC.